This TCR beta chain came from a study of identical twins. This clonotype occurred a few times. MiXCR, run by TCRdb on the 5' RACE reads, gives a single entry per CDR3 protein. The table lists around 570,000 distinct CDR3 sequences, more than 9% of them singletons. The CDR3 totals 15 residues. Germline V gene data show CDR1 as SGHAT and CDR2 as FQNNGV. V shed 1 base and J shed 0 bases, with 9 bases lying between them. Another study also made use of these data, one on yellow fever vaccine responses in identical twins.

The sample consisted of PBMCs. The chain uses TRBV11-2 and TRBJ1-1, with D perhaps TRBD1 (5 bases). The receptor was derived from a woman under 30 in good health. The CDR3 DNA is TGTGCCAGCAGCTTAGCGGGGGTGATGAACACTGAAGCTTTCTTT. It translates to CASSLAGVMNTEAFF.